Reported below is one T cell receptor beta chain. The method was immunoSEQ multiplex PCR; TCRdb's version includes in-frame clones alone and lacks a portion of them. The table lists under 200,000 clones, 70% to 90% of them singletons. This entry is derived from a study of blood T cell repertoires in COVID-19. Study context: From T cells, B-cell-depleted T cells, or PBMCs came the material, which was cDNA or gDNA.

The Seattle patients joined while their infection was active and were tracked longitudinally afterward. The CDR3 runs to 15 residues. V was pared by 3 bases and J by 1 base, with 12 bases between. Germline V gene sequence: CDR1 SSHAT, CDR2 FNYEAQ (reference sequence). V gene TRBV7-7 combines with J gene TRBJ1-1; tentative D call: TRBD1 (6 bases). What was sequenced was peripheral blood. This receptor was taken from a man in his fifties or sixties with COVID-19, enrolled during active disease. The CDR3 DNA follows: TGTGCCAGCAGCTTCCACAGGGAAGAGAACACTGAAGCTTTCTTT. Encoded protein: CASSFHREENTEAFF.